This T cell receptor beta chain was documented in a study of T-cell reconstitution after alpha-beta-depleted transplantation in children. The germline V and J ends were trimmed by 6 bases and 0 bases, with 12 bases remaining between them. This CDR3 is 15 amino acids long. TCRbeta library construction was performed incorporating unique molecular identifiers. TCRdb analysed the PCR reads with MiXCR anew, one entry per CDR3 protein. The sample comprises approximately 630,000 distinct CDR3 sequences, over 10% of which are singletons, and approximately 0.8% rests with the top ten. The chain recombines TRBV12-3 or TRBV12-4 with TRBJ1-5, with D hard to call. The TCR sequence derives from a girl aged 2 to 10 with congenital amegakaryocytic thrombocytopenia, due to receive a stem cell transplant. The sequencing used PBMCs, collected before TCRalphabeta/CD19-depleted stem cell transplant. The CDR3 DNA reads TGTGCCAGCAGCCGAGCCCCTGGTAGCAATCAGCCCCAGCATTTT. Translated, it gives CASSRAPGSNQPQHF.